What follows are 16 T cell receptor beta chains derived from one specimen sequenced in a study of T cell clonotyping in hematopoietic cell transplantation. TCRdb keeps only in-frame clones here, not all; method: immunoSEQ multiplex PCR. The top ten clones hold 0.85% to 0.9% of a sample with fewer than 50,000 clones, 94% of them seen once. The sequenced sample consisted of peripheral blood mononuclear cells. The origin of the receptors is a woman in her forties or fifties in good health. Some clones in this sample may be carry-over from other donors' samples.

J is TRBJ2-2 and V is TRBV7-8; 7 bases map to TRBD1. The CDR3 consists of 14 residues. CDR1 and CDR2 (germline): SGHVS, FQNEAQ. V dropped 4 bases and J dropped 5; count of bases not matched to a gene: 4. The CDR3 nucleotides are TGTGCCAGCAGCTATATACAGGGGACCGGGGAGCTGTTTTTT. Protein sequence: CASSYIQGTGELFF.

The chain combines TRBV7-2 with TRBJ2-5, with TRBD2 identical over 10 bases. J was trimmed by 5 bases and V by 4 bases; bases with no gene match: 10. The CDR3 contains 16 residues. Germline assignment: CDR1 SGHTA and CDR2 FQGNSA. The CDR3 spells CASSSSGGAVLETQYF. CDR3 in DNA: TGTGCCAGCAGCTCCAGCGGGGGGGCCGTACTGGAGACCCAGTACTTC.

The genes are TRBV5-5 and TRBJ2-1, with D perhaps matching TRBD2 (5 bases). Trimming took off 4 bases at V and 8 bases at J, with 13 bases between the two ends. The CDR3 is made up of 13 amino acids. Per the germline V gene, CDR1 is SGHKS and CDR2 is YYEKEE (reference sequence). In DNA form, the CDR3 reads TGTGCCAGCAGCCCTACGGGATTGGATGAGCAGTTCTTC. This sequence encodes CASSPTGLDEQFF.

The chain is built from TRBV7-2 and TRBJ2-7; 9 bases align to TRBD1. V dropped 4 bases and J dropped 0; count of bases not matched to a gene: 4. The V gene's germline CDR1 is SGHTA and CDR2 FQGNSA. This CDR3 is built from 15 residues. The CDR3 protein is CASSSDRGGSYEQYF. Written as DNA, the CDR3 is TGTGCCAGCAGCTCTGACAGGGGGGGCTCCTACGAGCAGTACTTC.

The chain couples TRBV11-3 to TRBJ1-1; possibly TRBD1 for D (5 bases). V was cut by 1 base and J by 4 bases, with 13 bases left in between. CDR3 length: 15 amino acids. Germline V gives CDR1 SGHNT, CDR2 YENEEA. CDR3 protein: CASSLGAGWGTEAFF. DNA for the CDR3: TGTGCCAGCAGCTTAGGAGCAGGGTGGGGCACTGAAGCTTTCTTT. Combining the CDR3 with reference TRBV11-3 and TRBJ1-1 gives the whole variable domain EAGVVQSPRYKIIEKKQPVAFWCNPISGHNTLYWYLQNLGQGPELLIRYENEEAVDDSQLPKDRFSAERLKGVDSTLKIQPAELGDSAVYLCASSLGAGWGTEAFFGQGTRLTVV.

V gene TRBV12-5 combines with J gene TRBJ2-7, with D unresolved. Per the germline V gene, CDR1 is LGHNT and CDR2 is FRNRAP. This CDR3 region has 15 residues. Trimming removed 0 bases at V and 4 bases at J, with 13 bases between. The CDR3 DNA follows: TGTGCTAGTGGTTTGGTAGACATCGCTCTTTACGAGCAGTACTTC. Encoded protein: CASGLVDIALYEQYF.

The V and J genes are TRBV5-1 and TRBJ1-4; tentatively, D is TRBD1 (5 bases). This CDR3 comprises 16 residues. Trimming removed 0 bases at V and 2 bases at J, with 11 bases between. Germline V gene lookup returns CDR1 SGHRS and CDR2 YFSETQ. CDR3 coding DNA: TGCGCCAGCAGCTTGGACTACAGGTCTACTAATGAAAAACTGTTTTTT. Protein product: CASSLDYRSTNEKLFF.

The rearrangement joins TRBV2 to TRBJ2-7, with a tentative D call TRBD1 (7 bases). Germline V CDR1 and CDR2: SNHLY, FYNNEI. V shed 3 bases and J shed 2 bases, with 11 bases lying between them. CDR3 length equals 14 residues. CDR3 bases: TGTGCCAGCAGTGAGCGGAGGGGGCCCTACGAGCAGTACTTC. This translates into CASSERRGPYEQYF.

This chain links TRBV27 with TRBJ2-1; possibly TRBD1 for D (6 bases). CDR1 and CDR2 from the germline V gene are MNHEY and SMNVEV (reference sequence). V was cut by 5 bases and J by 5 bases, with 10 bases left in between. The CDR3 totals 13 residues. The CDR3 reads CASSTGNHNEQFF. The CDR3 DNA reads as TGTGCCAGCAGTACAGGGAACCACAATGAGCAGTTCTTC.

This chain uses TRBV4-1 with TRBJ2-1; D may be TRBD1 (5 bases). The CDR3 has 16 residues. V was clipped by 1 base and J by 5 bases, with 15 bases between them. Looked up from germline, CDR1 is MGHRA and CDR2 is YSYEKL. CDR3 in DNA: TGCGCCAGCAGCCAAGCGGAAAGGCAGGGCCACAATGAGCAGTTCTTC. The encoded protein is CASSQAERQGHNEQFF.

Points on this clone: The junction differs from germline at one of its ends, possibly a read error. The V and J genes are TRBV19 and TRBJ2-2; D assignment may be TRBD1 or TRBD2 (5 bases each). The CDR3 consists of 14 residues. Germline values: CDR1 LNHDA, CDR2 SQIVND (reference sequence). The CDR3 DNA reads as TGTGCCAGTAGTCTAGACGGGACGGTCGGGGAGCTGTTTTTT. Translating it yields CASSLDGTVGELFF.

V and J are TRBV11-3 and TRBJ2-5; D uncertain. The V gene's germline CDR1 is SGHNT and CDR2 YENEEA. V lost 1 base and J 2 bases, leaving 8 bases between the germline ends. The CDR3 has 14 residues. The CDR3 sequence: CASSLGADQETQYF. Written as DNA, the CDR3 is TGTGCCAGCAGCTTAGGGGCGGATCAAGAGACCCAGTACTTC.

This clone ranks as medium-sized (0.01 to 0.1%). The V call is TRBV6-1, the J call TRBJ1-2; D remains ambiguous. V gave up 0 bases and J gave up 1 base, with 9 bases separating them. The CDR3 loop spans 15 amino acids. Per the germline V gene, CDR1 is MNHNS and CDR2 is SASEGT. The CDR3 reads CASSEALHYNYGYTF. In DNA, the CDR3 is TGTGCCAGCAGTGAAGCCCTTCACTATAACTATGGCTACACCTTC.

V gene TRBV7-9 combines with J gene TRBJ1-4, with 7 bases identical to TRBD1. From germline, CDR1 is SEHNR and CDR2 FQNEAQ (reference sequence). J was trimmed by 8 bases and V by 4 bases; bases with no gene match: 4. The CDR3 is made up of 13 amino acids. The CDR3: CASSSYRGEKLFF. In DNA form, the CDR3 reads TGTGCCAGCAGCTCCTACAGGGGCGAAAAACTGTTTTTT.

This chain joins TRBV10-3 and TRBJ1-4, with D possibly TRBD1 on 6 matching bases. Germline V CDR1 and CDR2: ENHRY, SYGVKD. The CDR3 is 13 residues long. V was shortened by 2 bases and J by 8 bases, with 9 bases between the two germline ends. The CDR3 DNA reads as TGTGCCATCAGTGAGCCGACAGGCGAAAAACTGTTTTTT. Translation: CAISEPTGEKLFF.

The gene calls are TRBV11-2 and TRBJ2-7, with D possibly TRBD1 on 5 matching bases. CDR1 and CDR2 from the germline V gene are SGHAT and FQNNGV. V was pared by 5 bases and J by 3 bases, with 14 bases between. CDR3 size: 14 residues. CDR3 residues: CASSQRQTVYEQYF. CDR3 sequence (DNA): TGTGCCAGCAGCCAGAGACAGACGGTCTACGAGCAGTACTTC.